The 13 T cell receptor beta chains below come from one sample, sequenced in a study of regulatory T cells in long-lasting Graves disease. Through Arm-PCR of CDR3 regions and iRepertoire HTBI primers, TCR beta libraries were built. TCRdb analysed the multiplex PCR reads with MiXCR anew, one entry per CDR3 protein. The sample has about 470,000 distinct CDR3 sequences, around a fifth seen once. Indicated time point: persistent/refractory GD, antithyroid drugs over 5 years with positive TRAb. Following extraction of RNA from PBMCs, that RNA was used to make the TCR library. The starting material was peripheral blood mononuclear cells (PBMCs), obtained when the disease was refractory, from a patient treated with antithyroid drugs. The source is a female donor with Graves disease.

In the case of this clonotype: This may stem from a read error, because a much larger clone lies one nucleotide away. V usage is TRBV28 and J usage is TRBJ2-7, with 7 positions matching TRBD2. CDR3 length: 14 amino acids. CDR1 and CDR2 from the germline V gene are MDHEN and SYDVKM. The CDR3 nucleotides are TGTGCCAGCAGGGCGAGCGGGGCCTCCTACGCGCAGTACTTC. It translates to CASRASGASYAQYF.

This clonotype was counted many times. The rearrangement uses TRBV6-1 and TRBJ2-7, with 9 nucleotides matching TRBD2. The V and J ends lost 5 bases and 2 bases, in that order; junction bases with no gene match: 1. CDR1 is MNHNS, CDR2 SASEGT, per germline. CDR3 length equals 13 residues. Written as DNA, the CDR3 is TGTGCCAGCAGTCGGACTAGCGCCTACGAGCAGTACTTC. Translating gives CASSRTSAYEQYF.

This clonotype was observed a few times. This rearrangement joins TRBV19 to TRBJ1-1, with 9 bases that match TRBD1. CDR3 length equals 13 residues. The ends lost 10 bases at V and 4 bases at J; junction bases unmatched: 7. Germline V gives CDR1 LNHDA, CDR2 SQIVND (reference sequence). The chain's CDR3 is CATTRDRATEAFF. The CDR3 DNA reads as TGTGCCACTACCCGGGACAGGGCCACTGAAGCTTTCTTT.

This chain joins TRBV18 and TRBJ2-7; no reliable D call. Deletions cut 1 base from V and 4 bases from J, with 17 bases between. The CDR3 consists of 16 residues. Germline values: CDR1 KGHSH, CDR2 LQKENI. The CDR3 bases are TGTGCCAGCTCACCACAGCTTGCCCCGCCACCTTACGAGCAGTACTTC. Its protein product is CASSPQLAPPPYEQYF.

This clonotype was observed at least ten times. The chain is built from TRBV20-1 and TRBJ2-2, with 7 bases fitting TRBD1. This CDR3 is 13 amino acids long. Losses at the gene ends were 6 bases for V and 7 bases for J; bases not matched to a gene: 8. CDR1 and CDR2 (germline): DFQATT, SNEGSKA (reference sequence). For the CDR3, the DNA is TGCAGTGCAGACGACAGGGTGGACGGGGAGCTGTTTTTT. Protein: CSADDRVDGELFF.

This clonotype has only a few counts. CDR3 sequence: CASSLGGQANTEAFF. DNA for the CDR3: TGCGCCAGCAGCTTGGGGGGACAAGCGAACACTGAAGCTTTCTTT. The gene calls are TRBV5-1 and TRBJ1-1, with a tentative D call TRBD1 (6 bases). Looked up from germline, CDR1 is SGHRS and CDR2 is YFSETQ. Trimming removed 0 bases at V and 1 base at J, with 10 bases between. CDR3 size: 15 residues.

Only a few counts were recorded for this clonotype. This sequence joins TRBV2 and TRBJ1-2; 7 bases are a match to TRBD1. V lost 1 base and J lost 4; bases outside the gene matches: 6. This CDR3 region has 15 residues. Looked up from germline, CDR1 is SNHLY and CDR2 is FYNNEI. The DNA of the CDR3 is TGTGCCAGCAGTGAAGGACAGGGCCATCTCTATGGCTACACCTTC. It is translated as CASSEGQGHLYGYTF.

This clonotype was detected ten times or more. V usage is TRBV12-3 or TRBV12-4 and J usage is TRBJ2-7; tentatively, D is TRBD1 or TRBD2 (5 bases each). The CDR3 contains 14 residues. The V end lost 3 bases, the J end lost 1 base, and 10 bases lay between the germline ends. The chain's CDR3 is CASSLGEWSYEQYF. The CDR3 region has the DNA TGTGCCAGCAGTTTGGGGGAGTGGTCCTACGAGCAGTACTTC.

This clonotype was observed once. It may be a read error: a sequence one base away is much more abundant. The chain couples TRBV2 to TRBJ2-5, with D unclear. This CDR3 has 14 residues. The germline V and J ends were trimmed by 0 bases and 7 bases, with 12 bases remaining between them. Looked up from germline, CDR1 is SNHLY and CDR2 is FYNNEI. DNA of the CDR3: TGTGCCAGCAGTGAAGCGGCCCAAAGTGGGACCCAGTACTTC. It translates to CASSEAAQSGTQYF.

This clonotype was detected ten times or more. This sequence joins TRBV7-2 and TRBJ2-5, with D perhaps matching TRBD2 (6 bases). The length of the CDR3 is 15 residues. CDR1 and CDR2 (germline): SGHTA, FQGNSA. With 1 base removed from V and 2 bases from J, the gap between germline ends came to 11 bases. CDR3 protein: CASSLGGTVQETQYF. CDR3 DNA: TGTGCCAGCAGCTTAGGCGGGACCGTACAAGAGACCCAGTACTTC.

DNA for the CDR3: TGTGCCAGCAGCTTAATAACCAACCAAGAGACCCAGTACTTC. Translating gives CASSLITNQETQYF. This chain connects TRBV11-2 to TRBJ2-5; D gene ambiguous. The CDR3 spans 14 residues. The V end was cut by 2 bases, the J end by 0 bases, with 7 bases between. Germline assignment: CDR1 SGHAT and CDR2 FQNNGV.

This clonotype was seen at least ten times. The V gene is TRBV6-1, the J gene TRBJ1-2; no reliable D call. Germline V CDR1 and CDR2: MNHNS, SASEGT. This CDR3 is built from 13 residues. V shed 5 bases and J shed 4 bases, with 11 bases lying between them. CDR3 sequence (DNA): TGTGCCAGCAGTCCCTTCTTAGTCTATGGCTACACCTTC. Translation gives CASSPFLVYGYTF.

This clonotype has a count of ten or more. The rearrangement uses TRBV2 and TRBJ2-7, with D tentatively TRBD2 (5 bases). The CDR3 contains 12 residues. Germline V CDR1 and CDR2: SNHLY, FYNNEI. Trimming removed 7 bases from V and 3 bases from J, with 10 bases in between. CDR3 DNA: TGTGCCAGCATGGGAGAATTCTACGAGCAGTACTTC. Amino acid sequence: CASMGEFYEQYF.